The 6 T cell receptor beta chains presented below share a single source sample, sequenced in a study of blood T cells in healthy people across ages (dated by TCRdb to between 2014 and 2017). The library was produced with 5' RACE. Data came from an Illumina HiSeq 2500. A second PCR of roughly 7 to 11 cycles was run with a J-beta primer mix and a sample-barcoded 5' primer. Starting from the raw public reads, TCRdb applied fastp trimming at Q25, assembled clones with MiXCR and retained in-frame beta chains. When rows share a CDR3 protein, they turn into one entry using the most common DNA and genes. The sample table shows 1.5 million to 2 million distinct CDR3 sequences, and roughly 52% are seen once. Together, the top ten hold approximately 2% of the sample. The sample was blood. These receptors all stem from a woman in her forties in good health.

This clonotype was seen a handful of times. CDR3 nucleotides: TGTGCCATCAGTGGCGGTCTCACAGATACGCAGTATTTT. As protein: CAISGGLTDTQYF. The chain uses TRBV10-3 and TRBJ2-3, with D unresolved. Looked up from germline, CDR1 is ENHRY and CDR2 is SYGVKD. V was cut by 4 bases and J by 2 bases, with 7 bases left in between. This CDR3 region has 13 residues.

The V call is TRBV4-3, the J call TRBJ2-3; D is possibly TRBD1 or TRBD2 (5 bases each). The CDR3 contains 18 residues. Germline CDR1 reads LGHNA; CDR2 reads YSLEER. Trimming shortened V by 1 base and J by 0 bases, and 17 bases separated the two germline ends. The CDR3 reads CASSQGVGRPLSTDTQYF. DNA for the CDR3: TGCGCCAGCAGCCAAGGGGTGGGACGGCCCCTTAGCACAGATACGCAGTATTTT.

J is TRBJ2-4 and V is TRBV15; perhaps TRBD1 as D (5 bases). In germline, CDR1 is LNHNV, CDR2 YYDKDF (reference sequence). Between the trimmed V and J ends, which lost 5 bases and 13 bases, there was a span of 21 bases. This CDR3 has 14 amino acids. CDR3 DNA sequence: TGTGCCACCAGCTTCTCGGACAAGTCCTACGGGCAGTACTTC. The encoded protein is CATSFSDKSYGQYF.

The J gene is TRBJ2-7, the V gene TRBV4-3, with unresolved D. V was trimmed by 1 base and J by 3 bases, leaving 7 bases between them. The length of the CDR3 is 13 residues. Germline V gene data show CDR1 as LGHNA and CDR2 as YSLEER. CDR3 region: CASSQVPYYEQYF. Here the CDR3 DNA reads TGCGCCAGCAGCCAAGTGCCGTACTACGAGCAGTACTTC.

This clonotype was detected only a few times. V and J are TRBV15 and TRBJ2-7, with D unresolved. Germline CDR1 LNHNV, CDR2 YYDKDF (reference sequence). V lost 4 bases to trimming and J lost 0 bases, with 7 bases between them. The CDR3 contains 13 residues. Here the CDR3 DNA reads TGTGCCACCAGCAAACATAGCTCCTACGAGCAGTACTTC. It translates to CATSKHSSYEQYF.

V usage is TRBV6-1 and J usage is TRBJ2-1; no clear D. The length of the CDR3 is 14 residues. The germline gives CDR1 MNHNS, CDR2 SASEGT. Trimming removed 6 bases from V and 7 bases from J, with 16 bases in between. CDR3 amino acids: CASRATQARNEQFF. The CDR3, as DNA: TGTGCCAGCAGAGCAACCCAGGCTCGGAATGAGCAGTTCTTC.